Each of the 18 T cell receptor beta chains below was sequenced from the same sample in a study of neurological immune-mediated disorders. Each CDR3 protein is one row after TCRdb ran MiXCR on the 5' RACE reads. The table lists fewer than 80,000 distinct CDR3 sequences, around 4.8% of them singletons, with approximately 3.2% in the top ten. Material: PBMCs. These receptors came from a woman aged 45-65 years with multiple sclerosis.

This clonotype occurred many times. The V call is TRBV7-8, the J call TRBJ1-5; D gene ambiguous. Trimming left V 6 bases short and J 9 bases short, with 21 bases between. Looked up from germline, CDR1 is SGHVS and CDR2 is FQNEAQ. This CDR3 is built from 15 residues. The CDR3 coding sequence is TGTGCCAGCAGTGAACCTACGGGAACAGCTTGGCCCCAGCATTTT. Translated, it gives CASSEPTGTAWPQHF.

The table lists this clonotype with many counts. The V call is TRBV25-1, the J call TRBJ1-1, with 10 bases lining up with TRBD1. The CDR3 totals 16 residues. Unmatched junction bases numbered 9, after V lost 6 bases and J lost 2 bases. CDR1 is MGHDK, CDR2 SYGVNS, per germline. The CDR3 here is CASRAGTGAFNTEAFF. The CDR3 region has the DNA TGTGCCAGCAGGGCCGGGACAGGGGCTTTTAACACTGAAGCTTTCTTT.

This clonotype was seen ten or more times. The rearrangement uses TRBV28 and TRBJ2-7; possibly TRBD1 or TRBD2 for D (5 bases each). The CDR3 is 14 amino acids. Germline CDR1 MDHEN, CDR2 SYDVKM. The V gene lost 2 bases and the J gene lost 5 bases, with 13 bases spanning the gap. As DNA, the CDR3 is TGTGCCAGCAGTTTAAGCCGGGACGGCGACGAGCAGTACTTC. This encodes CASSLSRDGDEQYF.

This clonotype was observed a handful of times. The germline gene is not matched at one end of the junction; a read error may be the cause. The chain is built from TRBV20-1 and TRBJ1-5; TRBD1 matches at 12 bases. Germline V gives CDR1 DFQATT, CDR2 SNEGSKA (reference sequence). The CDR3 is 14 amino acids. This chain's CDR3 is CSASGQGAGQPQNF. The CDR3, as DNA: TGCAGTGCCTCGGGACAGGGGGCGGGTCAGCCCCAGAATTTT.

To note about this clonotype: This may come from a read error, since a much larger clone is one base off. This CDR3 is CSALLQQETQYF. The CDR3 DNA follows: TGCAGTGCTCTGCTTCAGCAAGAGACCCAGTACTTC. This chain links TRBV20-1 with TRBJ2-5; D not certain. This CDR3 is built from 12 residues. The V gene lost 5 bases and the J gene lost 2 bases, with 9 bases spanning the gap. Germline V gene lookup returns CDR1 DFQATT and CDR2 SNEGSKA (reference sequence).

This clonotype has at least ten counts. The CDR3 nucleotides are TGCAGCGTTGAACCAGGGGGCCGCACTGAAGCTTTCTTT. Translation: CSVEPGGRTEAFF. This rearrangement joins TRBV29-1 to TRBJ1-1, with 8 positions matching TRBD1. Germline values: CDR1 SQVTM, CDR2 ANQGSEA. The CDR3 contains 13 residues. Losses at the gene ends were 2 bases for V and 4 bases for J; bases not matched to a gene: 3.

The J gene is TRBJ2-5, the V gene TRBV6-5; 9 bases are shared with TRBD1. The germline gives CDR1 MNHEY, CDR2 SVGAGI. The CDR3 runs to 14 residues. J was trimmed by 5 bases and V by 6 bases; bases with no gene match: 7. DNA for the CDR3: TGTGCCAGCAGCCCTGGACAGGGGTCGGAGACCCAGTACTTC. This codes for CASSPGQGSETQYF.

This clonotype was seen repeatedly, ten times or more. J is TRBJ2-2 and V is TRBV5-6; D remains unclear. CDR3 length equals 15 residues. Germline CDR1 and CDR2: SGHDT and YYEEEE. The V and J ends lost 0 bases and 0 bases respectively, with 6 bases between them. CDR3 bases: TGTGCCAGCAGCTTGGCAGGACCGAACACCGGGGAGCTGTTTTTT. This codes for CASSLAGPNTGELFF.

This clonotype was detected many times. The V gene is TRBV2, the J gene TRBJ1-1; a possible D gene is TRBD1 (6 bases). Germline V gene sequence: CDR1 SNHLY, CDR2 FYNNEI. This CDR3 region has 15 residues. The V end lost 6 bases, the J end lost 5 bases, and 19 bases lay between the germline ends. CDR3 protein: CASRFYGQRGTEAFF. The CDR3 DNA reads as TGTGCCAGCAGATTTTATGGACAGCGGGGTACTGAAGCTTTCTTT.

This chain links TRBV18 with TRBJ2-7; 8 bases agree with TRBD1. The CDR3 length is 16 residues. Germline values: CDR1 KGHSH, CDR2 LQKENI. V dropped 2 bases and J dropped 3; count of bases not matched to a gene: 9. The chain's CDR3 is CASSPKKGQGLYEQYF. In DNA, the CDR3 is TGTGCCAGCTCACCAAAAAAAGGACAGGGCCTCTACGAGCAGTACTTC.

The sample holds many counts of this clonotype. The chain combines TRBV10-3 with TRBJ2-1; D may be TRBD1 (5 bases). The germline V and J ends were trimmed by 3 bases and 4 bases, with 10 bases remaining between them. CDR1 is ENHRY and CDR2 is SYGVKD in the germline V gene. This CDR3 has 14 residues. The CDR3 DNA reads TGTGCCATCAGTGAAGGACAAAGTTACAATGAGCAGTTCTTC. It translates to CAISEGQSYNEQFF.

This clonotype was recorded many times. The chain uses TRBV7-2 and TRBJ2-5; 7 positions match TRBD1. The CDR3 has 21 amino acids. The germline CDR1 and CDR2 sequences are SGHTA and FQGNSA. After removal of 4 bases from V and 4 bases from J, the junction contained 27 bases not matched to a gene. The CDR3 DNA is TGTGCCAGCAGCTCAAGATCAAGTGCGACGCGGACAGGAGGAAGGCGAGAGACCCAGTACTTC. It specifies CASSSRSSATRTGGRRETQYF.

This clonotype was recorded at least ten times. The chain employs TRBV6-2 or TRBV6-3 and TRBJ2-2; the match to TRBD1 covers 8 bases. The germline V gene has CDR1 MNHEY and CDR2 SVGEGT. This CDR3 is 15 amino acids long. Trimming at V came to 6 bases and at J to 3 bases, leaving 6 bases not matched to a gene. CDR3 region: CASRLTGDYTGELFF. The CDR3 DNA reads as TGTGCCAGCAGACTGACAGGGGATTACACCGGGGAGCTGTTTTTT.

This clonotype was counted many times. The chain recombines TRBV4-2 with TRBJ1-1, with TRBD1 as a possible D gene (5 bases). The CDR3 runs 12 residues. The ends were cut back, 3 bases at V and 8 bases at J, with 10 bases in the middle. Looked up from germline, CDR1 is LGHNA and CDR2 is YNFKEQ. The chain's CDR3 is CASSQNRNEAFF. For the CDR3, the DNA is TGTGCCAGCAGCCAGAACAGGAACGAAGCTTTCTTT.

In its sample, this clonotype was seen many times. The V call is TRBV5-1, the J call TRBJ2-2, with 7 bases identical to TRBD1. V dropped 4 bases and J dropped 3; count of bases not matched to a gene: 3. Germline V CDR1 and CDR2: SGHRS, YFSETQ. The CDR3 has 14 amino acids. The CDR3 region is CASSPDRDTGELFF. The CDR3 coding sequence is TGCGCCAGCAGCCCAGACAGGGACACCGGGGAGCTGTTTTTT.

This clonotype was counted at least ten times. This sequence joins TRBV5-1 and TRBJ2-3, with unresolved D. The germline V gene has CDR1 SGHRS and CDR2 YFSETQ. The CDR3 runs to 17 residues. V was cut by 0 bases and J by 4 bases, with 18 bases left in between. CDR3 sequence (DNA): TGCGCCAGCAGCTTGGATTTTGGTGGGCGGAAAGCAGATACGCAGTATTTT. Protein: CASSLDFGGRKADTQYF.

This clonotype was counted at least ten times. The chain links TRBV7-2 to TRBJ2-5; D remains unclear. The germline V gene encodes CDR1 SGHTA and CDR2 FQGNSA. Trimming cost V 5 bases and J 5 bases, with 12 bases left between them. CDR3 length: 13 amino acids. DNA for the CDR3: TGTGCCAGCAGCCCCCTGGGCGTGGAGACCCAGTACTTC. Its protein is CASSPLGVETQYF.

This clonotype appeared many times. The chain joins TRBV29-1 to TRBJ2-5; 10 bases agree with TRBD1. CDR1 SQVTM and CDR2 ANQGSEA come from the germline V gene. CDR3 length: 14 amino acids. With V trimmed by 7 bases and J by 3 bases, 8 bases remained unmatched. The CDR3 here is CSGKPGTGEETQYF. The DNA for the CDR3 is TGCAGCGGGAAACCCGGGACAGGGGAAGAGACCCAGTACTTC.